This entry concerns a single T cell receptor (beta chain). Germline V gene sequence: CDR1 LNHNV, CDR2 YYDKDF (reference sequence). Trimming removed 3 bases at V and 4 bases at J, with 9 bases between. There are 13 residues in the CDR3. This table comes from immunoSEQ multiplex PCR, and its TCRdb copy is limited to in-frame clones, with some not included. The sample gives about 110,000 clones, approximately 90% of which show up once; around 0.7% is in the top ten. The sample belongs to a study of OX40 agonist ivuxolimab in advanced cancers. This chain connects TRBV15 to TRBJ1-2; D is unresolved. The sample in question was CD4+ or CD8+ T cells sorted from blood, obtained in a trial of the OX40 agonist ivuxolimab. The receptor comes from an adult with an advanced solid tumor such as melanoma, head and neck, liver or kidney cancer. CDR3 bases: TGTGCCACCAGCAGTCCCGGCGGCTATGGCTACACCTTC. Translated, it gives CATSSPGGYGYTF. The variable domain in full, completed from reference TRBV15 and TRBJ1-2, reads DAMVIQNPRYQVTQFGKPVTLSCSQTLNHNVMYWYQQKSSQAPKLLFHYYDKDFNNEADTPDNFQSRRPNTSFCFLDIRSPGLGDTAMYLCATSSPGGYGYTFGSGTRLTVV.